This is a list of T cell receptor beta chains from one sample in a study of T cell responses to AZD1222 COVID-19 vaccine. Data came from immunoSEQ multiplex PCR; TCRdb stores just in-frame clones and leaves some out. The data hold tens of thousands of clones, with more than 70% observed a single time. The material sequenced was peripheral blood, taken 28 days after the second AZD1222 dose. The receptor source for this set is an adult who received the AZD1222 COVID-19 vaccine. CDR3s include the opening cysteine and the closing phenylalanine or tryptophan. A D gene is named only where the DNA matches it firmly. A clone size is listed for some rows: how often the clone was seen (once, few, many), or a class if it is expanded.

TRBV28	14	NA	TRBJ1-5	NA	CASSLRDNNQPQHF	TGTGCCAGCAGTCTCCGGGACAACAATCAGCCCCAGCATTTT
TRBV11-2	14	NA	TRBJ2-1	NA	CASSARELDNEQFF	TGTGCCAGCAGCGCCAGGGAGTTAGACAATGAGCAGTTCTTC
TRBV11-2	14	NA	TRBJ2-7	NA	CASSLDPGHYEQYF	TGTGCCAGCAGCTTAGATCCTGGCCACTACGAGCAGTACTTC
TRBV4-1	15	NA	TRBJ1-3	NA	CASSQGGFPGNTIYF	TGCGCCAGCAGCCAAGGAGGGTTTCCTGGAAACACCATATATTTT
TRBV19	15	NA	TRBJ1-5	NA	CASKGEGRVGQPQHF	TGTGCCAGTAAGGGAGAGGGCAGGGTAGGCCAGCCCCAGCATTTT
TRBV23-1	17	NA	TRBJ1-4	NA	CATQFPGRGKIREKLFF	TGCGCCACCCAATTTCCTGGGAGAGGGAAGATTCGGGAAAAACTGTTTTTT
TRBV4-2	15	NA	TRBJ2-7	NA	CASSQARSLSYEQYF	TGTGCCAGCAGCCAAGCTCGGTCCTTATCCTACGAGCAGTACTTC
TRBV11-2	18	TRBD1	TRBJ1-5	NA	CASSLGRTTGVGNQPQHF	TGTGCCAGCAGCTTAGGTAGGACCACAGGGGTCGGCAATCAGCCCCAGCATTTT
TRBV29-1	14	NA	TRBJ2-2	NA	CSVGRGGDTGELFF	TGCAGCGTTGGCAGGGGAGGTGACACCGGGGAGCTGTTTTTT
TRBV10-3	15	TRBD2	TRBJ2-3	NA	CAISEWREGVNTQYF	TGTGCCATCAGTGAGTGGCGGGAGGGAGTGAATACGCAGTATTTT
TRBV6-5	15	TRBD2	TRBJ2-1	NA	CASSYTSGSYNEQFF	TGTGCCAGCAGTTACACTAGCGGGAGCTACAATGAGCAGTTCTTC
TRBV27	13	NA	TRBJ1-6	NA	CASSLSQNSPLHF	TGTGCCAGCAGTTTATCACAAAATTCACCCCTCCACTTT
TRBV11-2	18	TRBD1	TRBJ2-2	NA	CASSSGQGLMTNTGELFF	TGTGCCAGCAGCTCGGGACAGGGGTTAATGACGAACACCGGGGAGCTGTTTTTT
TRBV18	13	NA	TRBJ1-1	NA	CASSLRRDTEAFF	TGTGCCAGCTCACTACGACGGGACACTGAAGCTTTCTTT
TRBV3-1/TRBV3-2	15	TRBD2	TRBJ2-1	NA	CASSQVAGFNNEQFF	TGTGCCAGCAGCCAAGTAGCGGGATTCAACAATGAGCAGTTCTTC
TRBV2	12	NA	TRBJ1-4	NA	CASSPRREKLFF	TGTGCCAGCAGCCCTCGGCGGGAAAAACTGTTTTTT
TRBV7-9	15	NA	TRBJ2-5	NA	CASTKGGFREETQYF	TGTGCCAGCACCAAAGGGGGGTTTCGGGAAGAGACCCAGTACTTC
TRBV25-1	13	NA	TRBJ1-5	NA	CASSDWGNQPQHF	TGTGCCAGCAGTGATTGGGGGAATCAGCCCCAGCATTTT
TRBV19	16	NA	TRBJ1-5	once	CASSREDSLSNQPQHF	TGTGCCAGTAGTAGAGAGGACAGCCTTAGCAATCAGCCCCAGCATTTT
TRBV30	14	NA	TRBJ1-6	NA	CAWSVTGGNSPLHF	TGTGCCTGGAGTGTAACGGGGGGGAATTCACCCCTCCACTTT
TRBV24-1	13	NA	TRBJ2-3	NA	CATSDFARGTQYF	TGTGCCACCAGTGATTTTGCGCGAGGTACGCAGTATTTT
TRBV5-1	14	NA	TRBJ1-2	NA	CASSWRTASYGYTF	TGCGCCAGCAGCTGGAGGACCGCGAGCTATGGCTACACCTTC
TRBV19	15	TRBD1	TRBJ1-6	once	CASSISRQGDSPLHF	TGTGCCAGTAGTATAAGCCGCCAGGGGGATTCACCCCTCCACTTT
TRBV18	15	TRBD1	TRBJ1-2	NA	CASSPPGTANYGYTF	TGTGCCAGCTCACCTCCCGGGACAGCTAACTATGGCTACACCTTC
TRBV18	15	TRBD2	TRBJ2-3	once	CASSQLAASTDTQYF	TGTGCCAGCTCACAACTAGCGGCTAGCACAGATACGCAGTATTTT
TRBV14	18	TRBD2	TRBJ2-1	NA	CASSQERGSGFSYNEQFF	TGTGCCAGCAGCCAAGAACGGGGTAGCGGGTTCTCCTACAATGAGCAGTTCTTC
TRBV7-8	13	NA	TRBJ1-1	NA	CASSLEVDTEAFF	TGTGCCAGCAGCTTAGAAGTCGACACTGAAGCTTTCTTT
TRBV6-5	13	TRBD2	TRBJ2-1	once	CARPGLASNEQFF	TGTGCCAGACCGGGACTAGCTTCCAATGAGCAGTTCTTC
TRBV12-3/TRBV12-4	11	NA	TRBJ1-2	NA	CASSFGGGYTF	TGTGCCAGCAGTTTTGGGGGAGGCTACACCTTC
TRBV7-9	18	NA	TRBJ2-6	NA	CASSSSGSRSSGANVLTF	TGTGCCAGCAGCAGTTCAGGGTCCCGGAGCTCTGGGGCCAACGTCCTGACTTTC
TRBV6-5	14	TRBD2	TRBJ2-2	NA	CASRLAGVNGELFF	TGTGCCAGCAGACTAGCGGGAGTAAACGGGGAGCTGTTTTTT
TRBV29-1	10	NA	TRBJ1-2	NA	CSGGDYGYTF	TGCAGCGGAGGGGACTATGGCTACACCTTC
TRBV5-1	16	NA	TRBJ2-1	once	CASSLNQRQDYNEQFF	TGCGCCAGCAGCTTGAACCAGAGACAGGACTACAATGAGCAGTTCTTC
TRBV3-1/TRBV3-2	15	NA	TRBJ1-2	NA	CASSPRRGDLYGYTF	TGTGCCAGCAGCCCGCGCAGGGGAGACCTCTATGGCTACACCTTC
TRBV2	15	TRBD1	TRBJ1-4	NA	CASKRLGTAAEKLFF	TGTGCCAGCAAGCGCCTCGGGACAGCGGCTGAAAAACTGTTTTTT
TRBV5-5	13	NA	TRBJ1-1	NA	CASSLGFGTEAFF	TGTGCCAGCAGCTTGGGGTTTGGCACTGAAGCTTTCTTT
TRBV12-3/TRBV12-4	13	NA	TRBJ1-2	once	CASSLRTYYGYTF	TGTGCCAGCAGTTTACGGACATACTATGGCTACACCTTC
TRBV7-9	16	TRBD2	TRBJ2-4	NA	CASSYSGRADKNIQYF	TGTGCCAGCAGCTATAGCGGGAGGGCCGACAAAAACATTCAGTACTTC
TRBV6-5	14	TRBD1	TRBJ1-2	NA	CASSLADRAGGYTF	TGTGCCAGCAGCCTAGCCGACAGGGCAGGAGGCTACACCTTC
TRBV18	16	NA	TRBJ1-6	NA	CASSPSSRTYNSPLHF	TGTGCCAGCTCACCCTCCAGTAGGACCTATAATTCACCCCTCCACTTT